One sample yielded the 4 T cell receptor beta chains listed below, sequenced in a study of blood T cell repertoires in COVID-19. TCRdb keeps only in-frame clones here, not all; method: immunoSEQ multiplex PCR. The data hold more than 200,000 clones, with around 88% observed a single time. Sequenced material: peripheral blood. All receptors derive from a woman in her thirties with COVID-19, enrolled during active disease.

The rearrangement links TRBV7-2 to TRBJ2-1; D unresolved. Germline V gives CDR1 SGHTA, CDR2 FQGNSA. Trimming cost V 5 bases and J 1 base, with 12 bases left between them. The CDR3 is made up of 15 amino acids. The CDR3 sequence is CASSPHGLSYNEQFF. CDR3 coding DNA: TGTGCCAGCAGCCCACACGGGTTATCCTACAATGAGCAGTTCTTC.

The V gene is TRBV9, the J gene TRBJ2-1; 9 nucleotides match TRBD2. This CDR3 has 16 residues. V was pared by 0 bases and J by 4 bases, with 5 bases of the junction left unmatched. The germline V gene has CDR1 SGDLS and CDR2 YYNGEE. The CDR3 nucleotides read TGTGCCAGCAGCGTAGAGGGAGCGGGAGGTTACAATGAGCAGTTCTTC. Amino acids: CASSVEGAGGYNEQFF.

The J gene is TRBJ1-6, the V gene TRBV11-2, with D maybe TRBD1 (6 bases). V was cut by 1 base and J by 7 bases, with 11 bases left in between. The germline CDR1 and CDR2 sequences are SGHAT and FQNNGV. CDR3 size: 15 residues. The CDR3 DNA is TGTGCCAGCAGCTTAGGTGGCAGGGGAAATTCACCCCTCCACTTT. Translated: CASSLGGRGNSPLHF.

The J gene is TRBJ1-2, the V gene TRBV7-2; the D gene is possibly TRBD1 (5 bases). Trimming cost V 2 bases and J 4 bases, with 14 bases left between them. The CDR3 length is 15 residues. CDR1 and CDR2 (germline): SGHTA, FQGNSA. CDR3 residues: CASSLISGGGYGYTF. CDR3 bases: TGTGCCAGCAGCTTAATTTCGGGGGGAGGCTATGGCTACACCTTC.